The 5 T cell receptor beta chains listed next were all sequenced from one sample in a study of Ad26.COV2.S vaccination and SARS-CoV-2 variants. Method: immunoSEQ multiplex PCR; TCRdb's copy keeps in-frame clones and lacks some. The sample includes about 350,000 clones, around 84% of them seen just once. Noted treatment: some 20 received Ad26.COV2.S at low or high dose, single or two shots; about 5 received placebo; per-sample allocation not given. After the first vaccine or placebo injection, samples were drawn on day 63. This specimen consisted of peripheral blood, obtained in a trial of Ad26.COV2.S vaccine versus placebo. These receptors came from a person aged 18-65 years who received the Ad26.COV2.S COVID-19 vaccine or a placebo.

This clone was seen just once. V and J are TRBV7-9 and TRBJ1-2; 8 positions match TRBD1. Trimming removed 5 bases from V and 7 bases from J; junction bases left unmatched: 15. The CDR3 contains 16 residues. Germline-derived CDR1 and CDR2 are SEHNR and FQNEAQ (reference sequence). Here the CDR3 reads CASSTRGGQEHGGYTF. The CDR3 region has the DNA TGTGCCAGCAGCACTCGTGGGGGACAGGAGCATGGTGGCTACACCTTC.

The chain joins TRBV6-5 to TRBJ2-3; TRBD2 matches at 7 bases. The junction had 5 bases not matched to a gene; V was cut back by 2 bases and J by 3 bases. The CDR3 contains 15 residues. The germline CDR1 and CDR2 sequences are MNHEY and SVGAGI. CDR3 nucleotide sequence: TGTGCCAGCAGTTACGGGCGGGAGTGGACAGATACGCAGTATTTT. It translates to CASSYGREWTDTQYF.

Only a few counts were recorded for this clone. This rearrangement joins TRBV5-8 to TRBJ1-2; D not resolved. V dropped 2 bases and J dropped 4 bases, with 9 bases sitting between them. The CDR3 spans 13 residues. Germline V gene lookup returns CDR1 SGHTS and CDR2 YDEGEE. CDR3 in DNA: TGTGCCAGCAGCTTTTGGCAGATCTATGGCTACACCTTC. Translating it yields CASSFWQIYGYTF.

V and J are TRBV5-8 and TRBJ1-2; 8 nucleotides align to TRBD1. The germline V gene has CDR1 SGHTS and CDR2 YDEGEE. V shed 4 bases and J 4 bases; nucleotides not matched to a gene: 9. CDR3 length: 15 residues. The CDR3 DNA sequence: TGTGCCAGCAGCCACACCAGGACAGGGATCTATGGCTACACCTTC. It is translated as CASSHTRTGIYGYTF.

The chain has TRBV5-4 and TRBJ2-2; D might be TRBD1 (6 bases). Germline V lookup: CDR1 SGHNT, CDR2 YYREEE (reference sequence). V shed 0 bases and J shed 6 bases, with 9 bases lying between them. The CDR3 covers 14 residues. The CDR3 region has the DNA TGTGCCAGCAGCTTGGTGGGGGCTGCCGGGGAGCTGTTTTTT. Amino acids: CASSLVGAAGELFF.